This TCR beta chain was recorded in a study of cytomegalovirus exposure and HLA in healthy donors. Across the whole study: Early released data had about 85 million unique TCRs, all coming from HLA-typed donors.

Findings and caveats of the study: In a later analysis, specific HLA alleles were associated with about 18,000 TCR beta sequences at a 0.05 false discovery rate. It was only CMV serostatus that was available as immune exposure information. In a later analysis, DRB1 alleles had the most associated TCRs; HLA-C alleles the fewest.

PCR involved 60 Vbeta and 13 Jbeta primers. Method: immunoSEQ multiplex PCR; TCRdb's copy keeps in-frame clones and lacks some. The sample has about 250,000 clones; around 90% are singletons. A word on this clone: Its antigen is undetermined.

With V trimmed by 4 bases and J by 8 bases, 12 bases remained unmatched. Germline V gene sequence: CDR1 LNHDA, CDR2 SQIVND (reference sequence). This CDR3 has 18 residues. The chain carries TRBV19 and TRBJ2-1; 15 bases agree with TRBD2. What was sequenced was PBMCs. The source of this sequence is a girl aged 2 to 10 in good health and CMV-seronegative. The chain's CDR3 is CASSRGLAGGPGSDEQFF. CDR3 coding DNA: TGTGCCAGTAGTAGAGGACTAGCGGGAGGGCCCGGTTCCGATGAGCAGTTCTTC. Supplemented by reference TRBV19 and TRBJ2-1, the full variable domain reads DGGITQSPKYLFRKEGQNVTLSCEQNLNHDAMYWYRQDPGQGLRLIYYSQIVNDFQKGDIAEGYSVSREKKESFPLTVTSAQKNPTAFYLCASSRGLAGGPGSDEQFFGPGTRLTVL.